This T cell receptor (beta chain) was identified in a study of T cell repertoires in cytomegalovirus infection. Across the whole study: The authors used CMV epitopes that were HLA-C-restricted (recently identified) and HLA-B-restricted (well studied). CMV infection and matching HLA type were both indicated by public TCR beta signatures.

Germline lookup yields CDR1 MNHEY and CDR2 SVGEGT. CDR3 length: 11 amino acids. V shed 7 bases and J shed 8 bases, with 11 bases lying between them. This clonotype was observed once. The antigen remains unidentified. TCRdb recomputed calls from the reads with MiXCR, one row per CDR3 protein. Of roughly 500,000 distinct CDR3 sequences listed, 33% were seen once; the top ten hold 15% to 20%. The chain employs TRBV6-2 or TRBV6-3 and TRBJ1-1; D not certain. This receptor was obtained from a human donor in good health (CMV status not recorded). Some clones in this sample may be carry-over from other donors' samples. Sequences were derived from cultured PBMCs, sampled from culture after CMV antigen stimulation. The CDR3 nucleotides are TGTGCCAGCATCTTTGGCTTGGAAGCTTTCTTT. It codes for CASIFGLEAFF.